These 25 T cell receptor beta chains were sequenced from one sample in a study of CD8+CD57+ T cells in acquired aplastic anemia (dated by TCRdb to between 2018 and 2020). Patients chosen for sequencing had shown expansion of CD8+CD57+ cells by flow cytometry. The reads were generated on an Illumina HiSeq 2000. TCR beta VDJ combination and CDR3 sequence profiling used genomic DNA as the template. The public reads were reprocessed in TCRdb via fastp at Q25 and MiXCR, keeping in-frame beta chains. Rows with one shared CDR3 protein collapse into an entry with the most common genes and DNA. The sample includes about 180,000 distinct CDR3 sequences, with less than 50% observed a single time. The leading ten clones occupy approximately 12% of the sample. The sequencing input was sorted CD4+, CD8+, or CD8+CD57+ T cells (not recorded which) from PBMCs. All receptors derive from a human donor with aplastic anemia.

The chain recombines TRBV10-3 with TRBJ1-2; D uncertain. This CDR3 spans 16 amino acids. The V and J ends lost 5 bases and 1 base respectively, with 17 bases between them. From germline, CDR1 is ENHRY and CDR2 SYGVKD. The CDR3 sequence is CAISSQETSGNYGYTF. CDR3 in DNA: TGTGCCATCAGTTCCCAGGAAACTTCGGGTAACTATGGCTACACCTTC.

Comment on this clonotype: The conserved phenylalanine or tryptophan normally closing the CDR3 is absent here, so this likely arose from a read error. The limits of the CDR3 on the DNA are not certain, so only TCRdb's listed CDR3 is given. V and J are TRBV5-1 and TRBJ2-7; the table assigns TRBD2, which was not confirmed against the DNA. The CDR3 has 10 residues if both end residues are counted. Germline lookup yields CDR1 SGHRS and CDR2 YFSETQ. The CDR3 is CASSLRPLAG.

The chain recombines TRBV28 with TRBJ2-7; tentative D call: TRBD1 (5 bases). Germline CDR1 reads MDHEN; CDR2 reads SYDVKM. This CDR3 is 14 amino acids long. The V end lost 2 bases, the J end lost 0 bases, and 8 bases lay between the germline ends. CDR3 protein: CASSLGASSYEQYF. The CDR3 DNA sequence: TGTGCCAGCAGTTTAGGGGCTAGCTCCTACGAGCAGTACTTC. Variable domain in full (rest from reference TRBV28 and TRBJ2-7): DVKVTQSSRYLVKRTGEKVFLECVQDMDHENMFWYRQDPGLGLRLIYFSYDVKMKEKGDIPEGYSVSREKKERFSLILESASTNQTSMYLCASSLGASSYEQYFGPGTRLTVT.

V and J are TRBV9 and TRBJ2-7; 8 nucleotides agree with TRBD1. V lost 5 bases and J lost 1; bases outside the gene matches: 5. The CDR3 runs 14 residues. Germline CDR1 and CDR2: SGDLS and YYNGEE. As DNA, the CDR3 is TGTGCCAGCAGTATAGGACAGGGATCCTACGAGCAGTACTTC. It encodes CASSIGQGSYEQYF. The full variable domain, with the rest looked up from reference TRBV9 and TRBJ2-7, is DSGVTQTPKHLITATGQRVTLRCSPRSGDLSVYWYQQSLDQGLQFLIQYYNGEERAKGNILERFSAQQFPDLHSELNLSSLELGDSALYFCASSIGQGSYEQYFGPGTRLTVT.

This clonotype was detected ten times or more. The chain recombines TRBV7-6 with TRBJ2-2, with 10 positions matching TRBD2. V shed 4 bases, J shed 2 bases, and the junction held 7 bases outside the gene matches. CDR3 length: 17 amino acids. Germline V gives CDR1 SGHVS, CDR2 FNYEAQ. CDR3: CASSSLAGGDNTGELFF. In DNA form, the CDR3 reads TGTGCCAGCAGCTCCTTAGCGGGGGGAGATAACACCGGGGAGCTGTTTTTT.

This clonotype occurred once. J is TRBJ2-1 and V is TRBV19, with 8 bases aligning to TRBD1. Germline V CDR1 and CDR2: LNHDA, SQIVND (reference sequence). Trimming removed 6 bases from V and 10 bases from J; junction bases left unmatched: 8. The CDR3 is made up of 13 amino acids. For the CDR3, the DNA is TGTGCCAGTAGCCCCGGACAGGGTTTGGAGCAGTTCTTC. Translated: CASSPGQGLEQFF.

This chain links TRBV13 with TRBJ2-3; TRBD2 agrees at 10 bases. Germline trimming cut 1 base from V and 4 bases from J; bases unmatched to any gene: 5. CDR3 length equals 16 residues. Germline V gene data show CDR1 as PRHDT and CDR2 as FYEKMQ (reference sequence). This CDR3 reads CASSLVSGGMADTQYF. In nucleotides, the CDR3 is TGTGCCAGCAGCTTAGTTAGCGGGGGGATGGCAGATACGCAGTATTTT.

This clonotype was counted once. The J gene is TRBJ2-3, the V gene TRBV19; D unresolved. Trimming stripped 6 bases from V and 9 bases from J, with 16 bases between. Germline V gene sequence: CDR1 LNHDA, CDR2 SQIVND (reference sequence). The CDR3 runs 13 residues. The CDR3 here is CASRTTGQATQYF. In nucleotides, the CDR3 is TGTGCCAGTAGGACGACCGGCCAGGCGACGCAGTATTTT.

This clonotype came up many times. This sequence joins TRBV6-5 and TRBJ2-5; 9 bases align to TRBD2. V gave up 4 bases and J gave up 2 bases; unmatched junction bases: 11. Germline V gene sequence: CDR1 MNHEY, CDR2 SVGAGI. The CDR3 totals 17 residues. The CDR3, as DNA: TGTGCCAGCAGTTCAAATCGCCGACTAGCGGCACAAGAGACCCAGTACTTC. It is translated as CASSSNRRLAAQETQYF.

The V call is TRBV10-3, the J call TRBJ2-3; D is ambiguous. CDR1 ENHRY and CDR2 SYGVKD come from the germline V gene. Trimming shortened V by 1 base and J by 4 bases, and 9 bases separated the two germline ends. CDR3 size: 14 residues. The chain's CDR3 is CAISEWTQADTQYF. DNA for the CDR3: TGTGCCATCAGTGAGTGGACCCAGGCAGATACGCAGTATTTT.

The V call is TRBV11-1, the J call TRBJ2-7, with D possibly being TRBD2 (7 bases). Trimming removed 0 bases from V and 4 bases from J, with 16 bases in between. The CDR3 has 16 residues. CDR1 SGHAT and CDR2 FQDESV come from the germline V gene (reference sequence). CDR3 amino acids: CASSLAGGLRPYEQYF. The DNA for the CDR3 is TGTGCCAGCAGCTTAGCGGGGGGGCTTCGGCCGTACGAGCAGTACTTC.

With respect to this clonotype: Since a much larger clone is just one base distant, this may be a read error. This chain joins TRBV7-9 and TRBJ1-6; a possible D gene is TRBD1 (5 bases). Germline CDR1 and CDR2: SEHNR and FQNEAQ (reference sequence). This CDR3 is built from 16 residues. Trimming cost V 1 base and J 7 bases, with 14 bases left between them. The CDR3 here is CASSLGSGGANSPLHF. In DNA, the CDR3 is TGTGCCAGCAGCTTAGGGAGCGGGGGAGCGAATTCACCCCTCCACTTT.

V is TRBV11-3 and J is TRBJ2-2, with unresolved D. The CDR3 runs 14 residues. Trimming took 6 bases from V and 7 from J, leaving 15 bases between them. The germline V gene encodes CDR1 SGHNT and CDR2 YENEEA. For the CDR3, the DNA is TGTGCCAGCAGTCCCAGATGCCGTAACGGGGAGCTGTTTTTT. It translates to CASSPRCRNGELFF.

This clonotype was seen many times. This chain joins TRBV7-3 and TRBJ2-3, with TRBD2 matching 11 bases. The J segment lost 8 bases and the V segment lost 0 bases, leaving 13 bases of the junction unmatched. CDR1 SGHTA and CDR2 FQGTGA come from the germline V gene. The CDR3 spans 18 residues. For the CDR3, the DNA is TGTGCCAGCAGCTTAACTAGCGGGGGGGCCGGCTCTGGAGGTACGCAGTATTTT. Translated, it gives CASSLTSGGAGSGGTQYF.

There are a few counts of this clonotype. This sequence joins TRBV15 and TRBJ2-1, with D tentatively TRBD2 (6 bases). The germline V and J ends were trimmed by 0 bases and 12 bases, with 12 bases remaining between them. The CDR3 has 13 residues. Germline CDR1 reads LNHNV; CDR2 reads YYDKDF (reference sequence). The CDR3 region is CATSRDRTGGQFF. DNA of the CDR3: TGTGCCACCAGCAGAGATCGGACCGGGGGGCAGTTCTTC.

The CDR3 DNA reads as TGTGCCATCAGCAGCCCGCTCCGGAACTCCTACGAGCAGTACTTC. Its protein is CAISSPLRNSYEQYF. The genes are TRBV10-3 and TRBJ2-7; D is uncertain. Trimming stripped 6 bases from V and 0 bases from J, with 15 bases between. From germline, CDR1 is ENHRY and CDR2 SYGVKD. The CDR3 has 15 amino acids.

The chain links TRBV6-1 to TRBJ2-7; TRBD2 aligns across 7 bases. CDR3 size: 15 residues. Looked up from germline, CDR1 is MNHNS and CDR2 is SASEGT. The ends lost 6 bases at V and 5 bases at J; junction bases unmatched: 13. The CDR3 DNA reads TGTGCCAGCAGGGGGGGGATCTCCAAAACGGACGAGCAGTACTTC. Amino acid sequence: CASRGGISKTDEQYF.

There are a few counts of this clonotype. The genes are TRBV7-8 and TRBJ2-5; D gene ambiguous. V lost 5 bases and J 5 bases, leaving 12 bases between the germline ends. The V gene's germline CDR1 is SGHVS and CDR2 FQNEAQ. The CDR3 sequence is 13 residues long. CDR3 DNA sequence: TGTGCCAGCAGCCTTCGCGATACGGAGACCCAGTACTTC. This gives the protein CASSLRDTETQYF.

In this sample, this clonotype turned up a few times. The genes are TRBV2 and TRBJ1-6, with 8 bases matching TRBD1. The CDR3 is 13 residues long. Germline CDR1 and CDR2: SNHLY and FYNNEI. The V gene end was trimmed by 7 bases and the J gene end by 7 bases; junction bases not matched to a gene: 3. Written as DNA, the CDR3 is TGTGCCAGCATCCGACAGGGGAATTCACCCCTCCACTTT. Translated: CASIRQGNSPLHF.

V is TRBV10-3 and J is TRBJ1-1, with D perhaps TRBD1 (5 bases). Germline CDR1 ENHRY, CDR2 SYGVKD. V was pared by 10 bases and J by 11 bases, with 20 bases between. This CDR3 comprises 12 residues. This CDR3 is CARAGGNRYAFF. The CDR3, as DNA: TGTGCCAGAGCTGGGGGGAATCGGTACGCTTTCTTT.

This clonotype was detected ten times or more. The rearrangement joins TRBV9 to TRBJ1-2, with 7 bases that match TRBD1. This CDR3 is built from 16 residues. Germline V lookup: CDR1 SGDLS, CDR2 YYNGEE. With V trimmed by 4 bases and J by 7 bases, 16 bases remained unmatched. The CDR3 reads CASSPQLGGTALGYTF. The CDR3, as DNA: TGTGCCAGCAGCCCCCAATTGGGGGGGACAGCTCTTGGCTACACCTTC.

This clonotype has at least ten counts. V gene TRBV9 combines with J gene TRBJ2-1; D may be TRBD2 (5 bases). The CDR3 extends over 14 amino acids. Between the trimmed V and J ends, which lost 0 bases and 7 bases, there was a span of 11 bases. CDR1 is SGDLS and CDR2 is YYNGEE in the germline V gene. CDR3 DNA sequence: TGTGCCAGCAGCGTAGGGACTGGCTTTAATGAGCAGTTCTTC. Its translation: CASSVGTGFNEQFF.

The chain couples TRBV20-1 to TRBJ2-7, with D perhaps TRBD2 (5 bases). The CDR3 loop spans 13 amino acids. Per germline, CDR1 DFQATT and CDR2 SNEGSKA (reference sequence). The ends were cut back, 3 bases at V and 7 bases at J, with 16 bases in the middle. The CDR3 nucleotides read TGCAGTGCTAGTCCTGCTAGCTTCTGGGAGCAGTACTTC. Translated: CSASPASFWEQYF.

This clonotype has at least ten counts. CDR3 coding DNA: TGTGCCAGTAGCACGGGACAGATATATGGCTACACCTTC. Protein: CASSTGQIYGYTF. V usage is TRBV19 and J usage is TRBJ1-2; 7 nucleotides match TRBD1. CDR1 and CDR2 from the germline V gene are LNHDA and SQIVND (reference sequence). The ends lost 6 bases at V and 5 bases at J; junction bases unmatched: 6. The CDR3 length is 13 residues.

This clonotype was counted a few times. A read error is possible here, since a much larger clone lies one base away. The chain combines TRBV20-1 with TRBJ2-1; D might be TRBD1 (6 bases). Germline V lookup: CDR1 DFQATT, CDR2 SNEGSKA (reference sequence). There are 13 residues in the CDR3. CDR3 DNA: TGCAGTGCTAGAGGACAGGCTCTCAATGAGCAGTCCTTC. It encodes CSARGQALNEQSF.